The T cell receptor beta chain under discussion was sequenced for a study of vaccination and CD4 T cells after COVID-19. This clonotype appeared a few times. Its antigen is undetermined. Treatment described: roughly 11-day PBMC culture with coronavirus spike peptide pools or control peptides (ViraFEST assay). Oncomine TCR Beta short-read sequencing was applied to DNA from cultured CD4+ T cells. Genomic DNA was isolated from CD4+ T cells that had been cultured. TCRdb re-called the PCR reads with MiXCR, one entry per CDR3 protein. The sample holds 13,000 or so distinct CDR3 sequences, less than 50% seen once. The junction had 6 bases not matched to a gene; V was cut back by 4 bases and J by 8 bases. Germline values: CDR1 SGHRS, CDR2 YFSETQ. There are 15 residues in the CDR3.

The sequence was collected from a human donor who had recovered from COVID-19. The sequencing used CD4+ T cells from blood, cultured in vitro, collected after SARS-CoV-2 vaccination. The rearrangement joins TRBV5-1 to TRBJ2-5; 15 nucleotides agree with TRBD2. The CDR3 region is CASSQPGLAGGTQYF. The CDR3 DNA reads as TGCGCCAGCAGCCAGCCGGGACTAGCGGGAGGAACCCAGTACTTC.